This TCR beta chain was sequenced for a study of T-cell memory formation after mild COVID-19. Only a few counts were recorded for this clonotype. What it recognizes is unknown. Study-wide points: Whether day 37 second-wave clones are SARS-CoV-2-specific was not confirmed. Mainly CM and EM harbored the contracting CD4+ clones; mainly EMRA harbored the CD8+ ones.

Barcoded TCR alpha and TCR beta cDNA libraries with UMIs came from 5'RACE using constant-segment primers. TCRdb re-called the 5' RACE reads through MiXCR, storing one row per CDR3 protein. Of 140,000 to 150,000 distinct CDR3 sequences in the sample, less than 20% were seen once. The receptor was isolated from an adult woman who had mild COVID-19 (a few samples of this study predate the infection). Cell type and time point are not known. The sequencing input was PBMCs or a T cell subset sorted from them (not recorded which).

The CDR3 DNA reads TGTGCCAGCAGCCAAACAGTAGCCCACGAGCAGTACTTC. Its translation: CASSQTVAHEQYF. The chain joins TRBV7-9 to TRBJ2-7, with no clear D. Looked up from germline, CDR1 is SEHNR and CDR2 is FQNEAQ (reference sequence). V lost 5 bases, J lost 5 bases, and 13 bases lay in between. This CDR3 is built from 13 residues.